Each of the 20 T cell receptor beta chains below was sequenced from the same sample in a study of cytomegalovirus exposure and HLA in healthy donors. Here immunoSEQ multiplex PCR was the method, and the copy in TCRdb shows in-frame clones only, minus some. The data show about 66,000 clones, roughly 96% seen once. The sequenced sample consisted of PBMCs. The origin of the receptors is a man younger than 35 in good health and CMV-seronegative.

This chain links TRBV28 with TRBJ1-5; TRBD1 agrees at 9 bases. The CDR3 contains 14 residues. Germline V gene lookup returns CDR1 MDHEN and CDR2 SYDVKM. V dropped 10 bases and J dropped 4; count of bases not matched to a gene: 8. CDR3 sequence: CATTGGPSNQPQHF. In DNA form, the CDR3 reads TGTGCCACAACAGGGGGCCCTTCGAATCAGCCCCAGCATTTT.

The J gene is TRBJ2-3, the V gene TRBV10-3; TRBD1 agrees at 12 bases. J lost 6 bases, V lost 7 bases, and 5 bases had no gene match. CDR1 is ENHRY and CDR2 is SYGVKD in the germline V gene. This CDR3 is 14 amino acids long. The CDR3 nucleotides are TGTGCCATCAATGGGGACAGGGGGCGTGATACGCAGTATTTT. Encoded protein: CAINGDRGRDTQYF.

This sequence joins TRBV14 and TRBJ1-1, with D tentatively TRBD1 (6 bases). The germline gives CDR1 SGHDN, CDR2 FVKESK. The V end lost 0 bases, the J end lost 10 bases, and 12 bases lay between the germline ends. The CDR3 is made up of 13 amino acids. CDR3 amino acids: CASSQEFQGRAFF. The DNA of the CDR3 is TGTGCCAGCAGCCAAGAGTTCCAGGGGCGAGCTTTCTTT.

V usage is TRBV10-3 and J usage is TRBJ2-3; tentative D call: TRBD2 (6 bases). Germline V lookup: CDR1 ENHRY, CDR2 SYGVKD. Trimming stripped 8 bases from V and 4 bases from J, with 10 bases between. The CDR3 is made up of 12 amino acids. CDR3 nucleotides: TGTGCCATCGCCGGGAGTGCAGATACGCAGTATTTT. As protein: CAIAGSADTQYF.

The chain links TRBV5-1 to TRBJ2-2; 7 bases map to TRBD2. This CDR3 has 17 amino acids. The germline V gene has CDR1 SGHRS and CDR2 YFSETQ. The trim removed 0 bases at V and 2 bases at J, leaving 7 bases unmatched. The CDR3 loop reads CASSLDPKGLNTGELFF. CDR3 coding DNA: TGCGCCAGCAGCTTGGATCCGAAGGGACTAAACACCGGGGAGCTGTTTTTT.

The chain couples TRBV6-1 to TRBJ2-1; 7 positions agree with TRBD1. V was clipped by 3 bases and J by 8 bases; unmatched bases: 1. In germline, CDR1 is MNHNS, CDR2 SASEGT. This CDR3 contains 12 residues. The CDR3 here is CASSDRGYEQFF. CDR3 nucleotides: TGTGCCAGCAGTGACAGGGGGTATGAGCAGTTCTTC.

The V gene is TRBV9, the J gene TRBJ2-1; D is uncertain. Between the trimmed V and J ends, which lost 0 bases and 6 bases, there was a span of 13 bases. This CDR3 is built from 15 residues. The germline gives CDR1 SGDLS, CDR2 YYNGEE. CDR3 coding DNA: TGTGCCAGCAGCGTAGGGTCAACGAGAGGCAATGAGCAGTTCTTC. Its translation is CASSVGSTRGNEQFF.

In DNA, the CDR3 is TGTGCCAGCAGTGGTAAACCGGGACAGGGGTTATGGGAGCAGTTCTTC. Residues: CASSGKPGQGLWEQFF. The chain combines TRBV2 with TRBJ2-1, with TRBD1 matching 10 bases. The CDR3 totals 16 residues. J was trimmed by 10 bases and V by 4 bases; bases with no gene match: 13. Germline values: CDR1 SNHLY, CDR2 FYNNEI.

The CDR3 here is CASSRSGSGYNEQFF. The CDR3, as DNA: TGTGCCAGCAGCCGAAGCGGGAGTGGGTACAATGAGCAGTTCTTC. This chain connects TRBV9 to TRBJ2-1; 8 positions agree with TRBD2. This CDR3 spans 15 amino acids. V was clipped by 4 bases and J by 4 bases; unmatched bases: 7. Per germline, CDR1 SGDLS and CDR2 YYNGEE.

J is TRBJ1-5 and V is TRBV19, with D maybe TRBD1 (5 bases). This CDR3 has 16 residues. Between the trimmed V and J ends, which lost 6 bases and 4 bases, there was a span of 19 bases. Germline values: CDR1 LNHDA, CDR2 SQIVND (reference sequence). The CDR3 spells CASSKIVGGRNQPQHF. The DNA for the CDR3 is TGTGCCAGTAGCAAGATTGTGGGGGGACGAAATCAGCCCCAGCATTTT.

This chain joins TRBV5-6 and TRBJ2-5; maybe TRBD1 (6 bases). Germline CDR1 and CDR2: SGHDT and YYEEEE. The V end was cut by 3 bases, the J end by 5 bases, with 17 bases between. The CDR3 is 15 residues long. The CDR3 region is CASSSVTGTGETQYF. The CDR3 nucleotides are TGTGCCAGCAGCTCAGTAACAGGGACGGGGGAGACCCAGTACTTC.

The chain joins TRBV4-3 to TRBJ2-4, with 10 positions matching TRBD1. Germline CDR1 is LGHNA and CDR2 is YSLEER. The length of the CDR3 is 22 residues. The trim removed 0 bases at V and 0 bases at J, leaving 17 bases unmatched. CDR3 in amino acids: CASSQERGLWDRGLGAKNIQYF. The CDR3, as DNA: TGCGCCAGCAGCCAAGAGAGGGGTTTGTGGGACAGGGGACTAGGAGCCAAAAACATTCAGTACTTC.

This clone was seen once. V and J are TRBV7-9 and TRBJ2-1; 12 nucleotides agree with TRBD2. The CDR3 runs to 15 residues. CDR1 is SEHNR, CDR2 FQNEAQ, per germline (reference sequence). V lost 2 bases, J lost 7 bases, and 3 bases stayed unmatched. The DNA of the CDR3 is TGTGCCAGCAGCTTACTAGCGGGAGGGCTGAATGAGCAGTTCTTC. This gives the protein CASSLLAGGLNEQFF.

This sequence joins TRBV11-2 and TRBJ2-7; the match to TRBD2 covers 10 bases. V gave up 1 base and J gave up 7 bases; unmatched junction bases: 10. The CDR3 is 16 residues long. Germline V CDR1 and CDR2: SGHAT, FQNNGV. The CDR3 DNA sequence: TGTGCCAGCAGCTTAGGTCCCCTAGCGGGAGTATGGGAGCAGTACTTC. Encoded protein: CASSLGPLAGVWEQYF.

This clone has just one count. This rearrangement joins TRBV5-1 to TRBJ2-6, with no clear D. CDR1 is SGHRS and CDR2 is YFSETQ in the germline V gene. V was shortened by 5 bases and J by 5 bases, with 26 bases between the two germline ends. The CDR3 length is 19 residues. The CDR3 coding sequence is TGCGCCAGCAGGCAGATTAACAGTTCCTCACTTGATTGGGCCAACGTCCTGACTTTC. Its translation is CASRQINSSSLDWANVLTF.

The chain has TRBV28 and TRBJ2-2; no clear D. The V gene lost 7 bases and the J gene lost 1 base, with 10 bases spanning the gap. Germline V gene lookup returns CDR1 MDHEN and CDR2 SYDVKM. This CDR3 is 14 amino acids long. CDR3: CASTLTLNTGELFF. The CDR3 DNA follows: TGTGCCAGCACTCTGACACTGAACACCGGGGAGCTGTTTTTT.

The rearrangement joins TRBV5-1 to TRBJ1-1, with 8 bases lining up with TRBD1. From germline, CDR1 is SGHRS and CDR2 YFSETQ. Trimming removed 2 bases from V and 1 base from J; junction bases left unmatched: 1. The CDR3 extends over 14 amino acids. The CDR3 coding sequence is TGCGCCAGCAGCTTTGGGACAGGGAACACTGAAGCTTTCTTT. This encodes CASSFGTGNTEAFF.

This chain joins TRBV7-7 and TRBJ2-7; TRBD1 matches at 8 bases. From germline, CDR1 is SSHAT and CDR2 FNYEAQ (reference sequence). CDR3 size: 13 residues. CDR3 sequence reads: CASARGTGYEQYF. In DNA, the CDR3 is TGTGCTAGCGCCCGCGGGACAGGCTACGAGCAGTACTTC.

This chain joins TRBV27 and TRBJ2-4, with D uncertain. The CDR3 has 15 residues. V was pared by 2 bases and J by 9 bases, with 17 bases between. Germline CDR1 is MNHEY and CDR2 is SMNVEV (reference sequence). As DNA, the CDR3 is TGTGCCAGCAGTTTAATGCCGGTCGGTTCGAGCATTCAGTACTTC. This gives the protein CASSLMPVGSSIQYF.

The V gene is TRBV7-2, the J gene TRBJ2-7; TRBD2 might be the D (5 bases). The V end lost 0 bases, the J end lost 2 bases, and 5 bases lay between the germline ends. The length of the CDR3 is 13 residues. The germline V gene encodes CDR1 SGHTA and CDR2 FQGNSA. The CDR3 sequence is CASSLASAYEQYF. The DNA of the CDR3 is TGTGCCAGCAGCTTAGCTAGCGCCTACGAGCAGTACTTC.